Listed here are 18 T cell receptor beta chains from one sample, sequenced in a study of T cells in Graves' hyperthyroidism and ophthalmopathy. Researchers amplified the TCR beta CDR3 regions from RNA transcripts. Researchers ran a first-round RT-PCR on the TCR CDR3 using the HTBI primer set. MiXCR, run by TCRdb on the multiplex PCR reads, gives a single entry per CDR3 protein. The table records approximately 400,000 distinct CDR3 sequences, 25% of them present only once. Sequenced sample: blood. The source of these receptors is a man between 50 and 59 years old with Graves' hyperthyroidism.

This clonotype was detected ten times or more. The chain links TRBV24-1 to TRBJ2-3, with 13 bases fitting TRBD2. The J segment lost 5 bases and the V segment lost 9 bases, leaving 13 bases of the junction unmatched. This CDR3 contains 17 residues. CDR1 and CDR2 (germline): KGHDR, SFDVKD. The CDR3 sequence: CATSPGLAGYKGDTQYF. In DNA, the CDR3 is TGTGCCACCTCTCCGGGACTAGCGGGATATAAAGGAGATACGCAGTATTTT.

This clonotype was seen only once. This sequence may be a read error, since a much larger clone differs from it by one base. This CDR3 is missing its conserved last phenylalanine or tryptophan, likely due to a read error. The CDR3 loop is CASSDNSAPNTEAFL. The CDR3 bases are TGTGCCAGCAGTGACAACAGTGCCCCGAACACTGAAGCTTTCCTT. The rearrangement joins TRBV2 to TRBJ1-1; D is uncertain. From germline, CDR1 is SNHLY and CDR2 FYNNEI. V lost 3 bases to trimming and J lost 1 base, with 12 bases between them. This CDR3 is built from 15 residues.

This clonotype was counted a few times. V usage is TRBV12-3 or TRBV12-4 and J usage is TRBJ1-1, with D uncertain. CDR3 length: 13 residues. Trimming cost V 7 bases and J 4 bases, with 13 bases left between them. The CDR3 loop is CASNHGLTTEAFF. CDR3 DNA sequence: TGTGCCAGCAACCACGGGCTGACCACTGAAGCTTTCTTT.

For this clonotype: At one end the junction does not follow the germline gene, possibly because of a read error. The chain carries TRBV5-1 and TRBJ1-2; the D gene is possibly TRBD1 (6 bases). The CDR3 is 12 residues long. Germline assignment: CDR1 SGHRS and CDR2 YFSETQ. The CDR3 is CASSLQGHGCTF. CDR3 DNA sequence: TGCGCCAGCAGCTTGCAGGGGCATGGCTGCACCTTC. Filled out from reference TRBV5-1 and TRBJ1-2, the complete variable domain reads KAGVTQTPRYLIKTRGQQVTLSCSPISGHRSVSWYQQTPGQGLQFLFEYFSETQRNKGNFPGRFSGRQFSNSRSEMNVSTLELGDSALYLCASSLQGHGCTFGSGTRLTVV.

CDR3 loop: CASSLRVSGANVLTF. The DNA of the CDR3 is TGTGCCAGCAGCTTACGGGTCTCTGGGGCCAACGTCCTGACTTTC. The chain is built from TRBV7-8 and TRBJ2-6, with unresolved D. The CDR3 is 15 residues long. V shed 2 bases and J shed 0 bases, with 5 bases lying between them. The germline V gene has CDR1 SGHVS and CDR2 FQNEAQ.

V usage is TRBV5-1 and J usage is TRBJ1-6; D is unresolved. The germline gives CDR1 SGHRS, CDR2 YFSETQ. The CDR3 has 14 residues. Trimming pared 5 bases from V and 5 bases from J, leaving 11 bases between. In nucleotides, the CDR3 is TGCGCCAGCAGGTCGGGAGTAGATAATTCACCCCTCCACTTT. Protein: CASRSGVDNSPLHF.

The chain has TRBV20-1 and TRBJ2-1; D perhaps matches TRBD2 (5 bases). The CDR3 runs 14 residues. V lost 6 bases and J lost 2, with 14 bases in between. CDR1 is DFQATT and CDR2 is SNEGSKA in the germline V gene (reference sequence). CDR3 in DNA: TGCAGTGCGATACGAGCGGAGACCTACAATGAGCAGTTCTTC. Its protein is CSAIRAETYNEQFF.

On this clonotype itself: The CDR3 does not end in the conserved phenylalanine or tryptophan, so this is likely a read error. This chain links TRBV7-3 with TRBJ2-1, with 10 bases lining up with TRBD2. V lost 11 bases to trimming and J lost 4 bases; unmatched junction nucleotides: 2. Germline assignment: CDR1 SGHTA and CDR2 FQGTGA. This CDR3 is built from 12 residues. The CDR3 spells CAVLAGYNEQFS. The CDR3 bases are TGTGCCGTACTAGCGGGATACAATGAGCAGTTCTCC.

The V and J genes are TRBV9 and TRBJ2-1, with D possibly being TRBD2 (5 bases). The CDR3 runs 14 residues. The germline V gene encodes CDR1 SGDLS and CDR2 YYNGEE. The V end lost 3 bases, the J end lost 4 bases, and 11 bases lay between the germline ends. The CDR3 DNA follows: TGTGCCAGCAGCGCTAGCCGGACTTACAATGAGCAGTTCTTC. Encoded protein: CASSASRTYNEQFF.

The gene calls are TRBV12-3 or TRBV12-4 and TRBJ2-3; D gene unclear. This CDR3 has 13 amino acids. V was cut by 6 bases and J by 2 bases, with 9 bases left in between. CDR3 bases: TGTGCCAGCAGGTCCGAATACACAGATACGCAGTATTTT. It yields the protein CASRSEYTDTQYF.

This clonotype was detected many times. This chain connects TRBV7-8 to TRBJ2-1; D tentatively fits TRBD1 or TRBD2 (5 bases each). This CDR3 has 15 amino acids. V lost 2 bases, J lost 10 bases, and 18 bases lay in between. Per the germline V gene, CDR1 is SGHVS and CDR2 is FQNEAQ. Here the CDR3 reads CASSLTVEGFSEQFF. The CDR3 region has the DNA TGTGCCAGCAGCTTAACGGTCGAGGGGTTCAGCGAGCAGTTCTTC.

J is TRBJ2-3 and V is TRBV20-1; no firm D call. Germline CDR1 reads DFQATT; CDR2 reads SNEGSKA (reference sequence). The CDR3 has 11 residues. The CDR3 spells CSISRADTQYF. In DNA, the CDR3 is TGCAGCATCTCAAGGGCAGATACGCAGTATTTT.

The chain recombines TRBV11-2 with TRBJ1-4, with 10 bases matching TRBD1. Trimming took 1 base from V and 0 from J; bases not matched to a gene: 5. The CDR3 spans 18 residues. Germline V gene lookup returns CDR1 SGHAT and CDR2 FQNNGV. The CDR3 loop reads CASSLAFGQGATNEKLFF. The CDR3 DNA reads TGTGCCAGCAGCTTAGCTTTTGGACAGGGGGCAACTAATGAAAAACTGTTTTTT.

In its sample, this clonotype was seen many times. The chain is built from TRBV28 and TRBJ2-3, with D perhaps matching TRBD1 (6 bases). The CDR3 is 16 amino acids. V shed 5 bases and J shed 2 bases, with 17 bases lying between them. Germline lookup yields CDR1 MDHEN and CDR2 SYDVKM. CDR3 protein: CASSPGQLVITDTQYF. CDR3 bases: TGTGCCAGCAGTCCAGGACAGTTAGTCATCACAGATACGCAGTATTTT. Based on the CDR3 plus reference TRBV28 and TRBJ2-3, the full variable domain is DVKVTQSSRYLVKRTGEKVFLECVQDMDHENMFWYRQDPGLGLRLIYFSYDVKMKEKGDIPEGYSVSREKKERFSLILESASTNQTSMYLCASSPGQLVITDTQYFGPGTRLTVL.

The CDR3 spells CAWSRTPSTDTQYF. DNA of the CDR3: TGTGCCTGGAGCCGGACACCTAGCACAGATACGCAGTATTTT. This chain uses TRBV30 with TRBJ2-3; tentative D call: TRBD1 (5 bases). Germline V gene sequence: CDR1 GTSNPN, CDR2 SVGIG (reference sequence). The CDR3 is 14 amino acids. V was pared by 3 bases and J by 0 bases, with 10 bases between.

This clonotype was counted between two and nine times. The chain couples TRBV24-1 to TRBJ2-1, with 7 nucleotides matching TRBD2. V was pared by 4 bases and J by 8 bases, with 13 bases of the junction left unmatched. The CDR3 runs to 16 residues. The germline CDR1 and CDR2 sequences are KGHDR and SFDVKD. In nucleotides, the CDR3 is TGTGCCACCAGTGACCCAATTGGGGGAGGGGCGGATGAGCAGTTCTTC. Protein sequence: CATSDPIGGGADEQFF.

The chain joins TRBV28 to TRBJ1-5; D gene ambiguous. CDR1 is MDHEN and CDR2 is SYDVKM in the germline V gene. V was trimmed by 6 bases and J by 9 bases, leaving 9 bases between them. The CDR3 spans 11 residues. As DNA, the CDR3 is TGTGCCAGCAGACCTGAGGGGCCCCAGCATTTT. Its protein product is CASRPEGPQHF.

This clonotype has a handful of counts. The rearrangement links TRBV30 to TRBJ2-5, with 10 positions matching TRBD2. CDR3 size: 15 residues. The V gene's germline CDR1 is GTSNPN and CDR2 SVGIG (reference sequence). With V trimmed by 0 bases and J by 5 bases, 6 bases remained unmatched. The CDR3 region has the DNA TGTGCCTGGAGTGTACAAGCGGGAGGGGGTGAGACCCAGTACTTC. It yields the protein CAWSVQAGGGETQYF. The full variable domain, its missing parts supplied by reference TRBV30 and TRBJ2-5, is SQTIHQWPATLVQPVGSPLSLECTVEGTSNPNLYWYRQAAGRGLQLLFYSVGIGQISSEVPQNLSASRPQDRQFILSSKKLLLSDSGFYLCAWSVQAGGGETQYFGPGTRLLVL.